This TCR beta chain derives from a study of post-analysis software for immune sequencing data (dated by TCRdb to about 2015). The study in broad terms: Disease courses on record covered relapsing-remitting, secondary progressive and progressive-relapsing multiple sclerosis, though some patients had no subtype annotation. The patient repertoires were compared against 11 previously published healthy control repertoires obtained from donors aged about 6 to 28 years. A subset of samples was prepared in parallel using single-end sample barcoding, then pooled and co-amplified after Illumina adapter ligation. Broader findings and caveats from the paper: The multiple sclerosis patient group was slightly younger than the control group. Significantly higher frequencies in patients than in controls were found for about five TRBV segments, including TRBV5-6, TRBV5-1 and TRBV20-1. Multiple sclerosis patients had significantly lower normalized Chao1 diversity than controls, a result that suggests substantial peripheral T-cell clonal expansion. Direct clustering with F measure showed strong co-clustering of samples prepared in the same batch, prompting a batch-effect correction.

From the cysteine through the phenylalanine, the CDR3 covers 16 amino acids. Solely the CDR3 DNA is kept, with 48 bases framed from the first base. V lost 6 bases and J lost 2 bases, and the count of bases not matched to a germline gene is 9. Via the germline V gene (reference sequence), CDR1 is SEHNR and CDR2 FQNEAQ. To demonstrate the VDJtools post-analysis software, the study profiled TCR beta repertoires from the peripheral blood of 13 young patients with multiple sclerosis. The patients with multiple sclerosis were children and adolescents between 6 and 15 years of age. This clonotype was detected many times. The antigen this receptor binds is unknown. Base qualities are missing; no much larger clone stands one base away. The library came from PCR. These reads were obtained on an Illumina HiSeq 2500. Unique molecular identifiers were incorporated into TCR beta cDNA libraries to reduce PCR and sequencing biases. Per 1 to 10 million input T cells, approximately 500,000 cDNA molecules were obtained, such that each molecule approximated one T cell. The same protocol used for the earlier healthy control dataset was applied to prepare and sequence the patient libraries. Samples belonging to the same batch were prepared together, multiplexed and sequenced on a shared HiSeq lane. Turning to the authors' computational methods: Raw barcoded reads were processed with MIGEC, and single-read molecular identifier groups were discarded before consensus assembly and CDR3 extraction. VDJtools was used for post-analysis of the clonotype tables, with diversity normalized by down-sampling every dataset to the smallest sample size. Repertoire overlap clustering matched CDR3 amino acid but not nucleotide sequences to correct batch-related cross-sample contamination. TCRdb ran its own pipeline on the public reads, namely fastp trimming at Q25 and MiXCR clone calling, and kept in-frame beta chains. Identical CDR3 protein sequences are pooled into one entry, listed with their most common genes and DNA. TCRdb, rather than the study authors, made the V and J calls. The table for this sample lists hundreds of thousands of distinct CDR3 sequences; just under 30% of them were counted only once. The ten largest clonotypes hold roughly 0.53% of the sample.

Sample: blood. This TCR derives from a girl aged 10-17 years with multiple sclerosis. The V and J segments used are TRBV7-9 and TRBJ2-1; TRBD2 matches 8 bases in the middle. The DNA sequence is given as TGTGCCAGCAGACCGACTCAGCGGGGGCCCTACAATGAGCAGTTCTTC. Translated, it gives CASRPTQRGPYNEQFF.